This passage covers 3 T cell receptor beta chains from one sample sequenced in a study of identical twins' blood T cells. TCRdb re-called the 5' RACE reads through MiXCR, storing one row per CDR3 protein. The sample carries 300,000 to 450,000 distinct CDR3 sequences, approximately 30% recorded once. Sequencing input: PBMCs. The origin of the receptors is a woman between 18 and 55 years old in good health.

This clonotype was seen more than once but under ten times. The CDR3 region has the DNA TGCAGTGCTCGGGCGAATTTAAACACCGGGGAGCTGTTTTTT. This sequence encodes CSARANLNTGELFF. The chain links TRBV20-1 to TRBJ2-2, with D unresolved. Germline CDR1 reads DFQATT; CDR2 reads SNEGSKA (reference sequence). Trimming cost V 5 bases and J 2 bases, with 12 bases left between them. The CDR3 covers 14 residues.

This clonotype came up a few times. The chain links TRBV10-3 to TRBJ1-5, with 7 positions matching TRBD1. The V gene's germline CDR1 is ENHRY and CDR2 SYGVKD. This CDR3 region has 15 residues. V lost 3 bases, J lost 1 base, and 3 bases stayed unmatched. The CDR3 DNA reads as TGTGCCATCAGTGAACAGGACAGGAGCAATCAGCCCCAGCATTTT. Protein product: CAISEQDRSNQPQHF.

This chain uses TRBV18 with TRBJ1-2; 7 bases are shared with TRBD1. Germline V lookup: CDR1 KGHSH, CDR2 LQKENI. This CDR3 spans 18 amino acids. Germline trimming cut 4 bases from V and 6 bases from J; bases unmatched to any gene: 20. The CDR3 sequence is CASSQTATATGDVHGYTF. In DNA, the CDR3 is TGTGCCAGCTCACAAACCGCTACCGCCACAGGGGACGTCCATGGCTACACCTTC.